Presented here are 26 T cell receptor beta chains from one specimen sequenced in a study of spatial heterogeneity in lung cancer. Notes on the study in general: Mutation counts in tumors were tracked by counts of expanded intratumoral alpha and beta TCRs.

The antigens these receptors bind are not known. This sample's time point: sample taken at primary tumor resection. TCRdb re-called the 5' RACE reads with MiXCR, one entry per CDR3 protein. The table has nearly 25,000 distinct CDR3 sequences, 8% to 10% seen once. The starting material was lung tumor tissue, obtained at surgery. The receptors come from a male donor with early-stage non-small cell lung cancer.

The chain combines TRBV12-3 or TRBV12-4 with TRBJ2-1; tentatively, D is TRBD1 (6 bases). Trimming left V 0 bases short and J 1 base short, with 7 bases between. This CDR3 is 15 amino acids long. CDR3 loop: CASSLAGASYNEQFF. The DNA for the CDR3 is TGTGCCAGCAGTTTAGCGGGGGCTTCCTACAATGAGCAGTTCTTC.

This clonotype came up a few times. This chain connects TRBV11-1 to TRBJ2-5, with TRBD2 matching 10 bases. The CDR3 loop spans 15 amino acids. Germline CDR1 and CDR2: SGHAT and FQDESV (reference sequence). Trimming at V came to 5 bases and at J to 12 bases, leaving 15 bases not matched to a gene. CDR3 protein: CASSRRLAGYQGKYF. DNA for the CDR3: TGTGCCAGCAGCCGGAGACTAGCGGGCTACCAGGGAAAGTACTTC.

This clonotype was found many times. This chain joins TRBV5-1 and TRBJ2-7; D gene unclear. Trimming removed 0 bases from V and 6 bases from J, with 7 bases in between. This CDR3 is 12 amino acids long. CDR1 SGHRS and CDR2 YFSETQ come from the germline V gene. For the CDR3, the DNA is TGCGCCAGCAGCTTGGATGGGATCGAGCAGTACTTC. Its translation: CASSLDGIEQYF. Variable domain in full (rest from reference TRBV5-1 and TRBJ2-7): KAGVTQTPRYLIKTRGQQVTLSCSPISGHRSVSWYQQTPGQGLQFLFEYFSETQRNKGNFPGRFSGRQFSNSRSEMNVSTLELGDSALYLCASSLDGIEQYFGPGTRLTVT.

The table lists this clonotype with many counts. The V call is TRBV7-2, the J call TRBJ1-3, with 7 bases fitting TRBD1. V lost 5 bases, J lost 3 bases, and 7 bases stayed unmatched. The CDR3 spans 15 residues. Germline CDR1 reads SGHTA; CDR2 reads FQGNSA. CDR3 bases: TGTGCCAGCAGCGCGGGACAGAGTCTTGGAAACACCATATATTTT. Residues: CASSAGQSLGNTIYF.

This clonotype was seen at least ten times. The V and J genes are TRBV27 and TRBJ2-3; 10 bases match TRBD1. Germline CDR1 and CDR2: MNHEY and SMNVEV (reference sequence). The CDR3 consists of 13 residues. CDR3 sequence: CSVGTGVPDTQYF. The DNA of the CDR3 is TGTTCAGTTGGGACAGGGGTGCCAGATACGCAGTATTTT.

This clonotype was detected only a few times. The chain couples TRBV7-8 to TRBJ2-3; TRBD2 agrees at 13 bases. The length of the CDR3 is 16 residues. The germline gives CDR1 SGHVS, CDR2 FQNEAQ. With V trimmed by 5 bases and J by 3 bases, 5 bases remained unmatched. CDR3 DNA sequence: TGTGCCAGCAGCGCGGGACTAGCGGGAATGACAGATACGCAGTATTTT. It is translated as CASSAGLAGMTDTQYF.

This clonotype has more than one count but fewer than ten. A much more abundant neighbour one base away suggests this may be a read error. J is TRBJ2-3 and V is TRBV5-1; D gene uncertain. The CDR3 covers 13 residues. Germline CDR1 SGHRS, CDR2 YFSETQ. CDR3 nucleotide sequence: TGCGCCAGCAGCTTGGCCAGTGTGGATACGCAGTGTTTT. Residues: CASSLASVDTQCF.

By sample share, this clonotype is medium-sized. The V and J genes are TRBV28 and TRBJ2-4, with D perhaps TRBD1 or TRBD2 (7 bases each). V dropped 7 bases and J dropped 10 bases, with 11 bases sitting between them. The CDR3 length is 11 residues. Germline V lookup: CDR1 MDHEN, CDR2 SYDVKM. This CDR3 reads CASTQGGIQYF. The CDR3 region has the DNA TGTGCCAGCACCCAGGGGGGGATTCAGTACTTC.

This clonotype was counted a few times. Given a much more abundant clone one base away, this may be a read error. It is likely a read error, because the conserved phenylalanine at the end of the CDR3 is missing. The rearrangement links TRBV29-1 to TRBJ2-5; D ambiguous. V gave up 7 bases and J gave up 1 base, with 7 bases separating them. The CDR3 sequence is 11 residues long. Per germline, CDR1 SQVTM and CDR2 ANQGSEA. In nucleotides, the CDR3 is TGCAGCGCTTTGTCCCAAGAGACCCAGTACTCC. Translated, it gives CSALSQETQYS.

This clonotype has just a few counts. V is TRBV5-1 and J is TRBJ2-3; the match to TRBD2 covers 14 bases. The CDR3 covers 16 residues. V dropped 3 bases and J dropped 7; count of bases not matched to a gene: 7. From germline, CDR1 is SGHRS and CDR2 YFSETQ. The CDR3, as DNA: TGCGCCAGCAGCTCCGGACTAGCGGGGGGTACAAATACGCAGTATTTT. It yields the protein CASSSGLAGGTNTQYF. Combining the CDR3 with reference TRBV5-1 and TRBJ2-3 gives the whole variable domain KAGVTQTPRYLIKTRGQQVTLSCSPISGHRSVSWYQQTPGQGLQFLFEYFSETQRNKGNFPGRFSGRQFSNSRSEMNVSTLELGDSALYLCASSSGLAGGTNTQYFGPGTRLTVL.

The gene calls are TRBV4-2 and TRBJ1-1; 7 nucleotides match TRBD1. J lost 0 bases, V lost 4 bases, and 8 bases had no gene match. The CDR3 sequence is 16 residues long. The germline CDR1 and CDR2 sequences are LGHNA and YNFKEQ. In DNA form, the CDR3 reads TGTGCCAGCAGCCCCGATCCGGGACAGATGAACACTGAAGCTTTCTTT. Protein sequence: CASSPDPGQMNTEAFF.

This clonotype was picked up many times. This sequence joins TRBV5-1 and TRBJ2-6; the D is unclear. This CDR3 spans 19 amino acids. Germline CDR1 reads SGHRS; CDR2 reads YFSETQ. Trimming took 3 bases from V and 0 from J, leaving 19 bases between them. CDR3 region: CASSSGFTGDFSGANVLTF. The CDR3 DNA reads as TGCGCCAGCAGCTCGGGCTTTACCGGCGACTTCTCTGGGGCCAACGTCCTGACTTTC.

This clonotype was seen only a few times. The chain is built from TRBV20-1 and TRBJ2-2; 9 bases are shared with TRBD2. The CDR3 is 16 amino acids. Germline V gene data show CDR1 as DFQATT and CDR2 as SNEGSKA (reference sequence). V was clipped by 0 bases and J by 7 bases; unmatched bases: 9. CDR3 nucleotide sequence: TGCAGTGCTAGAGATTTGGCGGGAGGGCCTGTCGGGGAGCTGTTTTTT. Its protein is CSARDLAGGPVGELFF.

This clonotype appeared many times. This sequence joins TRBV5-4 and TRBJ2-3, with 8 nucleotides matching TRBD2. The CDR3 totals 16 residues. CDR1 is SGHNT, CDR2 YYREEE, per germline (reference sequence). With 0 bases clipped from V and 2 bases from J, the junction kept 5 bases outside the gene matches. The CDR3 here is CASSLGAAGVTDTQYF. Written as DNA, the CDR3 is TGTGCCAGCAGCTTGGGGGCAGCGGGGGTCACAGATACGCAGTATTTT.

This clonotype was counted a few times. V usage is TRBV12-3 or TRBV12-4 and J usage is TRBJ2-1; 8 bases fit TRBD2. This CDR3 contains 14 residues. Trimming at V came to 5 bases and at J to 10 bases, leaving 10 bases not matched to a gene. The CDR3 DNA follows: TGTGCCAGCAGTGAAGGACTAGCAGTAAGGGAGCAGTTCTTC. Protein: CASSEGLAVREQFF.

This clonotype came up many times. The V and J genes are TRBV12-3 or TRBV12-4 and TRBJ1-1; 9 bases map to TRBD1. This CDR3 comprises 13 residues. V was clipped by 6 bases and J by 4 bases; unmatched bases: 3. The CDR3 loop reads CASSRQGGTEAFF. For the CDR3, the DNA is TGTGCCAGCAGCAGACAGGGGGGCACTGAAGCTTTCTTT.

By share, this clonotype ranks as medium-sized (0.01 to 0.1%). This sequence joins TRBV28 and TRBJ2-7; unclear D gene. The CDR3 covers 14 residues. Germline assignment: CDR1 MDHEN and CDR2 SYDVKM. V was cut by 4 bases and J by 7 bases, with 17 bases left in between. The CDR3 DNA follows: TGTGCCAGCAGTTCTGAGACACCCCCGGGTGAGCAGTACTTC. Translated: CASSSETPPGEQYF.

This clonotype was counted a few times. The chain recombines TRBV20-1 with TRBJ2-7; D is perhaps TRBD2 (5 bases). The CDR3 spans 15 residues. Germline loops: CDR1 DFQATT, CDR2 SNEGSKA (reference sequence). Trimming removed 6 bases from V and 3 bases from J, with 21 bases in between. The CDR3 reads CSADDAGRSIYEQYF. The CDR3 nucleotides are TGCAGTGCCGATGACGCGGGCAGGAGCATCTACGAGCAGTACTTC.

This clonotype was counted ten times or more. This rearrangement joins TRBV30 to TRBJ2-2; D gene uncertain. V lost 5 bases, J lost 4 bases, and 11 bases lay in between. CDR3 length: 13 residues. Germline lookup yields CDR1 GTSNPN and CDR2 SVGIG (reference sequence). This CDR3 is CAWPMAATGELFF. The CDR3 DNA sequence: TGTGCCTGGCCAATGGCCGCCACCGGGGAGCTGTTTTTT.

By sample fraction, this clonotype is large. The chain is built from TRBV5-1 and TRBJ2-7, with D unclear. Germline V CDR1 and CDR2: SGHRS, YFSETQ. The CDR3 has 12 amino acids. Trimming took off 0 bases at V and 11 bases at J, with 12 bases between the two ends. The chain's CDR3 is CASSLEGSKKYF. The CDR3 nucleotides are TGCGCCAGCAGCTTGGAGGGCAGCAAAAAGTACTTC.

The genes are TRBV6-1 and TRBJ1-5; 10 bases map to TRBD1. Germline CDR1 MNHNS, CDR2 SASEGT. The CDR3 consists of 15 residues. Unmatched junction bases numbered 11, after V lost 6 bases and J lost 9 bases. As DNA, the CDR3 is TGTGCCAGCAGGGGGGGGACAGGGGACGCCCGGCCCCAGCATTTT. It yields the protein CASRGGTGDARPQHF.

This clonotype was found many times. This sequence joins TRBV7-6 and TRBJ2-7; 7 bases line up with TRBD1. Trimming took 5 bases from V and 2 from J; bases not matched to a gene: 6. The CDR3 totals 14 residues. Germline assignment: CDR1 SGHVS and CDR2 FNYEAQ. In DNA form, the CDR3 reads TGTGCCAGCAGCACCGGACAGGTGGCCTACGAGCAGTACTTC. This encodes CASSTGQVAYEQYF.

There are many counts of this clonotype. The rearrangement joins TRBV7-2 to TRBJ2-1; 10 positions agree with TRBD1. The CDR3 extends over 15 amino acids. CDR1 SGHTA and CDR2 FQGNSA come from the germline V gene. V was pared by 5 bases and J by 9 bases, with 10 bases of the junction left unmatched. CDR3 DNA: TGTGCCAGCAGCCCTTACGGACAGGGGGGCAGTGAGCAGTTCTTC. This sequence encodes CASSPYGQGGSEQFF.

This clonotype has ten or more counts. J is TRBJ2-7 and V is TRBV28; 7 bases map to TRBD1. Trimming cost V 7 bases and J 4 bases; bases outside gene matches: 13. Germline CDR1 MDHEN, CDR2 SYDVKM. The CDR3 is 15 residues long. Here the CDR3 reads CASTLRGTAKYEQYF. The CDR3 DNA reads TGTGCCAGCACCCTTAGAGGGACAGCTAAGTACGAGCAGTACTTC. The full variable domain, with the rest looked up from reference TRBV28 and TRBJ2-7, is DVKVTQSSRYLVKRTGEKVFLECVQDMDHENMFWYRQDPGLGLRLIYFSYDVKMKEKGDIPEGYSVSREKKERFSLILESASTNQTSMYLCASTLRGTAKYEQYFGPGTRLTVT.

This clonotype has a handful of counts. CDR3 in amino acids: CATSDWGPAGRVADTQYF. CDR3 nucleotides: TGTGCCACCAGTGATTGGGGCCCGGCGGGAAGGGTGGCAGATACGCAGTATTTT. The chain couples TRBV24-1 to TRBJ2-3; the D gene is possibly TRBD2 (6 bases). V was shortened by 2 bases and J by 4 bases, with 21 bases between the two germline ends. CDR3 length: 18 amino acids. CDR1 and CDR2 from the germline V gene are KGHDR and SFDVKD.

This clonotype was observed a handful of times. This CDR3 is CASSLALNQPQHF. DNA of the CDR3: TGTGCCAGCAGTTTAGCCCTCAATCAGCCCCAGCATTTT. The chain joins TRBV12-3 or TRBV12-4 to TRBJ1-5; no firm D call. V was cut by 0 bases and J by 3 bases, with 3 bases left in between. The CDR3 totals 13 residues.